Ten or more counts support the clone carrying this T cell receptor (beta chain). This sample stems from a study of T cells in Graves' hyperthyroidism and ophthalmopathy. Using RNA transcripts as the source, TCR beta CDR3 regions were amplified. TCR CDR3 regions were first amplified by RT-PCR with HTBI primers. TCRdb passed the multiplex PCR reads through MiXCR, listing each CDR3 protein once. The table lists a few hundred thousand distinct CDR3 sequences, over 12% of them singletons. Those with hyperthyroidism were 18 to 65 years old, newly diagnosed, and ill for under 2 months. Investigators excluded patients with uncontrolled infection, other autoimmune disease, pregnancy or lactation. Diagnostic decisions used clinical symptoms, serum thyroxine and TRAb, thyroid ultrasound and orbital computed tomography. Any symptoms of ophthalmopathy came after the first hyperthyroidism diagnosis, from which the blood sample dates.

Specimen: blood. This TCR derives from a woman between 45 and 60 years old with Graves' hyperthyroidism that later progressed to Graves' ophthalmopathy.

The CDR3 sequence: CAISDTGGEVGQETQYF. CDR3 in DNA: TGTGCCATCAGTGACACTGGGGGGGAAGTCGGCCAAGAGACCCAGTACTTC. The chain couples TRBV10-3 to TRBJ2-5; 7 positions agree with TRBD2. The trim removed 3 bases at V and 1 base at J, leaving 11 bases unmatched. Germline CDR1 reads ENHRY; CDR2 reads SYGVKD. The CDR3 has 17 amino acids.